The following is a T cell receptor (beta chain) sequence with its context. Its antigen specificity is not known. No much larger clone is present one base from it, and per-base qualities are unavailable. The cysteine opens and the phenylalanine closes a CDR3 of 15 amino acids. Only the CDR3 region is kept as DNA, spanning 45 bases read in frame from base 1. The germline V gene yields MRHNA for CDR1 and SNTAGT for CDR2. The V end loses 8 bases and the J end loses 3 bases, and a stretch of 17 bases separates them. The library was obtained by the immunoSEQ multiplex PCR assay. For the multiplex PCR, a mixture combining 60 forward primers for TCR Vbeta segments and 13 reverse primers for TCR Jbeta segments was used. The CDR3 region of rearranged TCR beta genes was amplified from genomic DNA by a multiplex PCR assay. Amplified TCR beta libraries were sequenced as 87-base-pair reads on the Illumina HiSeq System. From the authors' description of their analysis: Across the roughly 670 repertoires, a later analysis counted 80 million or so unique TCR beta chains, 9.5 million to 12 million of which were shared by at least two donors. To remove PCR and sequencing errors, raw reads were error-corrected and collapsed into unique sequences using a nearest-neighbor algorithm that merged closely related sequences. To assign V, D and J gene segments, CDR3 sequences were aligned to IMGT reference sequences. Each retained sequence needed at least a six-nucleotide match to both a V gene segment and a J gene segment. Rearrangements were called productive when the CDR3 lacked stop codons and stayed in frame with V and J; all others were non-productive. Following IMGT convention, CDR3 was defined as the stretch from the second conserved V-encoded cysteine up to the conserved J-encoded phenylalanine. The earlier analysis of about 590 of the donors excluded sequences that lacked an unambiguous match to a single V gene segment. In an earlier analysis of approximately 560 of the donors, a V segment was called functional when productive rearrangements were above 56.7%, and segregating when the standard deviation between donors exceeded 5%. A statistical classification framework was developed to diagnose cytomegalovirus status using the catalog of TCR beta chain sequences. V and J gene assignment, in a later analysis, came from comparing TCR nucleotide sequences with IMGT/GENE-DB human TR gene sequences. In a later analysis, CDR3 sequences and most-parsimonious VDJ recombination scenarios were assigned using the TCRdist pipeline. In a later analysis, every TCR beta chain was defined by the combination of its CDR3 amino acid sequence and its V-gene family, and reads without a unique V-gene family were dropped. To address suspected cross-contamination and a sequencing artifact, a later analysis removed approximately 600 highly shared, low-generation-probability nucleotide sequences. In a later analysis, a clonal expansion index for each public chain was calculated from normalized within-repertoire ranks of inferred template counts. In a later analysis, generation probabilities were computed with a VDJ recombination model fitted to out-of-frame rearrangements, and the resulting probabilities were checked against IGoR. In a later analysis, TCR-TCR, TCR-HLA and TCR-CMV co-occurrence was scored with hypergeometric tests, and a repertoire-size bias correction was applied to TCR pairs. In a later analysis, false discovery rates were estimated by permuting HLA or CMV assignments 20 times. A later analysis grouped co-occurring TCRs with DBSCAN, adding TCRdist sequence similarity when clustering within HLA-allele-positive subsets. Repertoires with fewer than 30,000 or more than 120,000 public chains, plus five repertoires with anomalous nucleotide sharing, were excluded from co-occurrence clustering. TCRdb took this table from immuneACCESS and kept in-frame rearrangements with V and J called. Such tables lack part of the clones; where checked against another copy, unresolved V genes explain under half of the gap, and the rest is unexplained. D and trimming were read from the DNA, whereas the V and J calls and clone size are those reported in that table. The sample table records 55,000 to 75,000 clones; more than 75% of these occur just once. In total, the top ten clones hold about 1.5% of the sample.

These data are taken from a study of cytomegalovirus exposure and HLA in healthy donors (dated by TCRdb to 2017 to 2019). Notes on the research overall: In an earlier analysis of under 750 of the donors, 276 Gb of sequence data and roughly 100 million unique TCR beta sequences from roughly 180 million T cells were reported. About 300 gigabases of sequencing data and approximately 93 million unique TCR sequences were included in an early release covering over 600 HLA-typed donors. Among the roughly 390 genotyped donors, approximately 76% belonged to the genetic ancestry cluster associated with self-reported Caucasian donors. The study aimed to test whether signatures of past pathogen exposure could be identified by cataloging public T cell receptors. The study used immunosequencing to profile the T cell repertoires of 670 or so subjects and linked those repertoires to cytomegalovirus serostatus. Besides the first cohort of 666 subjects, a separate validation cohort made up of 90 to 150 different subjects was used. To predict cytomegalovirus infection status, the study brought together high-throughput TCR immunosequencing, statistical association of individual TCRs with disease status, and machine learning. A later analysis re-analyzed previously published TCR beta repertoires from 666 donors and added high-resolution HLA genotyping to study TCR occurrence patterns. Rather than using new phenotypic data, the later analysis identified candidate immune exposures from TCR beta sequences and from how often those sequences occurred across donors. An earlier analysis of around 580 of the donors used high-throughput TCR beta sequencing to judge whether each TCR beta V gene segment behaved as functional or pseudogenic. Donor age, sex, ethnicity and CMV serostatus were collected together with the repertoire data. A later genetic analysis used genome-wide SNP genotypes for about three fifths of the 666 donors, treating that subset as a discovery cohort. All discovery cohort repertoires had been generated using a single sequencing platform. HLA typing covered class I and class II loci at four-digit resolution. Typing coverage varied by locus: roughly 629-640 donors for A, B, C, DRB1 and DQB1; around 560 for DQA1; more than 600 for DPA1; 450 to 480 for DPB1. Because of strong linkage in the cohort, 4 to 6 DR-DQ haplotypes were treated as single units for association and clustering. Among a few hundred genotyped donors of the cohort, an average of about 240,000 unique TCR beta nucleotide sequences were sequenced per donor, 15% to 20% of them non-productive. Findings and caveats that apply to the study as a whole: In an earlier analysis of 500 to 650 of the donors, most TCR beta V segments appeared in productive rearrangements about 90% or about 30% of the time, broadly matching IMGT annotations. The only immune exposure information available for the cohort was CMV serostatus. A further reported finding was that TCR beta sequences accurately predicted the HLA-A and HLA-B alleles for most subjects in the first cohort. It was suggested by the authors that the approach could potentially be generalized to other disease states and immunological phenotypes. Because the 87-base-pair reads could not distinguish some IMGT-functional V segments, including TRBV6-2 and TRBV6-3, those segments were excluded. Because some donors lacked HLA typing at each locus, the association tests relied only on the typed subset. Assigning TCR associations to individual alleles was difficult when HLA alleles, especially DR and DQ, strongly co-occurred. The study listed approximately 150 TCR beta chains as associated with cytomegalovirus. The cohort was sequenced for TCR beta chains only, and without alpha or paired-chain data the features that could be detected were limited. While some public TCRs were present in many individuals, most TCR sequences turned up only very rarely across donors. A later analysis reported that several top co-occurrence clusters appeared linked to parvovirus B19, influenza, CMV and Epstein-Barr virus. An association between a missense DCLRE1C variant and V-gene and J-gene trimming of TCR beta chains was found in a later genetic analysis and replicated in an independent cohort. According to a later analysis, most CMV-associated TCR beta chains appeared to be HLA-restricted, and the HLA associations seemed to be driven largely by CMV exposure. In a later analysis, the rate of TCR association differed among HLA loci, with DRB1 alleles having the most associated TCRs and HLA-C alleles having the fewest. According to a later genetic analysis, donors in an Asian-associated ancestry cluster had fewer N-insertions in productive TCRs than the approximately 650-donor mean. The presence/absence analyses assumed that sequencing depth was roughly uniform across donors, and that assumption may not be true. Three of the identified cytomegalovirus-associated TCR beta chains were confirmed in vitro to be specific for cytomegalovirus antigens. Correlated functional status among segregating V segments might be attributable to linkage disequilibrium, but an unknown experimental factor could not be ruled out. About 15 rarely observed V segments, including chromosome 9 orphons, were excluded from the earlier analysis of approximately 500 of the donors because counts were too low. At a false discovery rate of 0.05, a later analysis linked about 16,000 TCR beta sequences to specific HLA alleles. A group of highly shared sequence variants was considered likely to be a technical artifact of the sequencing pipeline. In both the original and validation cohorts, the classifier was reported to diagnose cytomegalovirus status with high specificity and sensitivity. A later analysis found that HLA-associated TCR beta chains were more clonally expanded and had lower generation probabilities than equally common non-associated chains.

The cohort was made up of about 670 healthy bone marrow donors. Cohort members were all nominally healthy when sampled, although unrecorded immune exposures were likely present. The donor was CMV seronegative and belonged to the group of under 400 seronegative cohort members. Each donor provided a peripheral blood sample, and peripheral blood mononuclear cells were used for TCR beta sequencing. Genomic DNA extraction from the blood cell samples was performed with the Qiagen DNeasy Blood Extraction Kit. The chain couples TRBV6-4 to TRBJ1-3; too little of a D gene remains to name it. The sequenced sample was PBMCs. This clonotype was sampled from a man younger than 35 in good health and CMV-seronegative. The DNA reads as follows: TGTGCCAGCCCGAAAAACCCAGGAAATGGAAACACCATATATTTT. This is translated as CASPKNPGNGNTIYF.